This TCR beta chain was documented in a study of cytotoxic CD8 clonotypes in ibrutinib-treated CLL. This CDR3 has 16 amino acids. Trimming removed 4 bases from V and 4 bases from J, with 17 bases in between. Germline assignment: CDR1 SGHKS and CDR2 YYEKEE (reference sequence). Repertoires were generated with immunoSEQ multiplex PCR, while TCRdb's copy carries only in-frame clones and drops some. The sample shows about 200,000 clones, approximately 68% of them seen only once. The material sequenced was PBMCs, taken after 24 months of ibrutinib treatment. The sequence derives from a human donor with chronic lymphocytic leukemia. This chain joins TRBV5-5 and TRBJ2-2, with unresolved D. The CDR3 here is CASSPSAARTTGELFF. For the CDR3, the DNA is TGTGCCAGCAGCCCCTCGGCGGCACGGACCACCGGGGAGCTGTTTTTT.